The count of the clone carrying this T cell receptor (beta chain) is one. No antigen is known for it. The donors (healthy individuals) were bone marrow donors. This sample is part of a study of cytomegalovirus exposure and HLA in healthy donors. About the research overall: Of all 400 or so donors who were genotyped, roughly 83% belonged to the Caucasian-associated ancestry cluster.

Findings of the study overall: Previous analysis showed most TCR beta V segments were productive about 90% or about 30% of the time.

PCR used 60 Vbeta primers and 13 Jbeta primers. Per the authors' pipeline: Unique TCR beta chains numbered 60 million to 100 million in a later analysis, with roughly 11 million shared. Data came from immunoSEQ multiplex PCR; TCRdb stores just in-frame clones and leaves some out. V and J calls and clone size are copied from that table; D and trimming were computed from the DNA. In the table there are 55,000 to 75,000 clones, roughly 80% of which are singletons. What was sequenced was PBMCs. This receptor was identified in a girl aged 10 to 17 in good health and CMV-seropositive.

The CDR3 reads CASSQGRGRLPYNEQFF. The CDR3, as DNA: TGCGCCAGCAGCCAAGGCAGGGGAAGGTTACCTTACAATGAGCAGTTCTTC. The gene calls are TRBV4-1 and TRBJ2-1, with a tentative D call TRBD1 (6 bases). This CDR3 contains 17 residues. Germline V lookup: CDR1 MGHRA, CDR2 YSYEKL. V was shortened by 1 base and J by 4 bases, with 17 bases between the two germline ends.